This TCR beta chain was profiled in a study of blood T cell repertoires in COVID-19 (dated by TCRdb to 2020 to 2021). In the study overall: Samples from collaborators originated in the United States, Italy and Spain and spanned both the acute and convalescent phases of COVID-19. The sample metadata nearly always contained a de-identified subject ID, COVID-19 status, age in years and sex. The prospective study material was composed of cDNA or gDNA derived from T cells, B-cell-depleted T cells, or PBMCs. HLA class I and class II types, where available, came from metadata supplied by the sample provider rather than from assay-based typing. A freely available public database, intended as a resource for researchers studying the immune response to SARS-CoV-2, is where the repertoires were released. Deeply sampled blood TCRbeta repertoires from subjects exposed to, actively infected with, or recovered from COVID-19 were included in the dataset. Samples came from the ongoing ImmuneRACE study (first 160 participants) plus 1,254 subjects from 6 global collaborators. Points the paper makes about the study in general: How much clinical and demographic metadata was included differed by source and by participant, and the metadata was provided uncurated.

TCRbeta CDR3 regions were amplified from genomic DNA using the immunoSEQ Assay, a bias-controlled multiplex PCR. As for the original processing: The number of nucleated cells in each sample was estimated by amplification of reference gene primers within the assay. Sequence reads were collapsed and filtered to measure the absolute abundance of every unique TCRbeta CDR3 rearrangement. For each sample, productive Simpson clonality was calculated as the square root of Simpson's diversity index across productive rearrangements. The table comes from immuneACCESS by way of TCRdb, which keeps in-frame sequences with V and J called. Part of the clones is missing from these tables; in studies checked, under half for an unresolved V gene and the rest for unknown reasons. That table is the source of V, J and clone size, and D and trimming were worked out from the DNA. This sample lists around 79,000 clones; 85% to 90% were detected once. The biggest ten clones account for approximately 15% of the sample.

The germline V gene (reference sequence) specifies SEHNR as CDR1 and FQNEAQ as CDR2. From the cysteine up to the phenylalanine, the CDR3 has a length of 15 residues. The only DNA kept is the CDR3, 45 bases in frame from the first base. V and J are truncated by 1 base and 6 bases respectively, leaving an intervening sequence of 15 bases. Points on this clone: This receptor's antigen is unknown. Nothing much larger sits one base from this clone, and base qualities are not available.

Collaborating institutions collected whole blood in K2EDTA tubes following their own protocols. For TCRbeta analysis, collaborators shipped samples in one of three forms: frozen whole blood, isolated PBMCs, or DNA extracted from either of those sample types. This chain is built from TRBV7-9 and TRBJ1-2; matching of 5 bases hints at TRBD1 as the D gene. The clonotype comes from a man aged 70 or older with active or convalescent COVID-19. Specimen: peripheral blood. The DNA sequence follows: TGTGCCAGCAGCTTAGAGGAAGCAGGGATGGATGGCTACACCTTC. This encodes CASSLEEAGMDGYTF.